These T cell receptor beta chains were read from a single sample in a study of cytomegalovirus exposure and HLA in healthy donors. Here immunoSEQ multiplex PCR was the method, and the copy in TCRdb shows in-frame clones only, minus some. In the table there are roughly 170,000 clones, around 82% of which are singletons. Sequencing was performed on PBMCs. Every receptor here comes from a man in his thirties or forties in good health and CMV-seronegative. Each CDR3 is given with its conserved first and last residue. The D gene is left open where the match is weak. Part of the rows lack a size; the others show once, few, many or a class for expanded clones.

j_gene: TRBJ2-5
d_gene: TRBD1
abundance: NA
v_gene: TRBV11-3
CDR3aa: CASSLEGTGIGETQYF
CDR3nt: TGTGCCAGCAGCTTAGAAGGGACAGGGATTGGGGAGACCCAGTACTTC

j_gene: TRBJ2-1
d_gene: TRBD1
abundance: few
v_gene: TRBV5-1
CDR3aa: CASSLGQGAVYEQFF
CDR3nt: TGCGCCAGCAGCTTGGGACAGGGGGCGGTTTATGAGCAGTTCTTC

j_gene: TRBJ2-2
d_gene: TRBD2
abundance: NA
v_gene: TRBV18
CDR3aa: CTSSPRLAGGQYTGELFF
CDR3nt: TGTACCAGCTCACCAAGACTAGCGGGGGGCCAGTACACCGGGGAGCTGTTTTTT

j_gene: TRBJ1-5
d_gene: NA
abundance: NA
v_gene: TRBV5-6
CDR3aa: CASRTTVPISNQPQHF
CDR3nt: TGTGCCAGCAGGACGACAGTACCGATTAGCAATCAGCCCCAGCATTTT

j_gene: TRBJ2-3
d_gene: TRBD2
abundance: NA
v_gene: TRBV5-1
CDR3aa: CASTQRGGLGADTQYF
CDR3nt: TGCGCCAGCACCCAACGGGGGGGCCTTGGGGCAGATACGCAGTATTTT

j_gene: TRBJ1-5
d_gene: NA
abundance: NA
v_gene: TRBV28
CDR3aa: CASSFLRKGWQPQHF
CDR3nt: TGTGCCAGCAGTTTTTTGCGGAAGGGGTGGCAGCCCCAGCATTTT

j_gene: TRBJ2-1
d_gene: TRBD2
abundance: once
v_gene: TRBV9
CDR3aa: CASSVEGSGPYNEQFF
CDR3nt: TGTGCCAGCAGCGTAGAGGGTAGCGGGCCTTACAATGAGCAGTTCTTC

j_gene: TRBJ2-2
d_gene: TRBD2
abundance: NA
v_gene: TRBV2
CDR3aa: CASSVFGLGTGELFF
CDR3nt: TGTGCCAGCAGTGTATTCGGACTAGGCACCGGGGAGCTGTTTTTT

j_gene: TRBJ2-3
d_gene: TRBD1
abundance: NA
v_gene: TRBV5-1
CDR3aa: CASSLDRGDTQYF
CDR3nt: TGCGCCAGCAGCTTGGACAGGGGGGATACGCAGTATTTT

j_gene: TRBJ1-4
d_gene: NA
abundance: few
v_gene: TRBV21-1
CDR3aa: CAIGLGTIEIWDEKLFF
CDR3nt: TGTGCCATTGGCTTGGGGACAATCGAAATCTGGGATGAAAAACTGTTTTTT

j_gene: TRBJ1-1
d_gene: TRBD1
abundance: NA
v_gene: TRBV6-6
CDR3aa: CASSHLQGAGSTEAFF
CDR3nt: TGTGCCAGCAGTCACTTACAGGGGGCGGGTAGCACTGAAGCTTTCTTT

j_gene: TRBJ1-2
d_gene: NA
abundance: NA
v_gene: TRBV6-1
CDR3aa: CASSEVVGGVDGYTF
CDR3nt: TGTGCCAGCAGTGAAGTAGTCGGAGGGGTGGACGGCTACACCTTC

j_gene: TRBJ1-2
d_gene: TRBD1
abundance: NA
v_gene: TRBV29-1
CDR3aa: CSVTPMGQSYGYTF
CDR3nt: TGCAGCGTGACCCCGATGGGACAGTCATATGGCTACACCTTC

j_gene: TRBJ2-3
d_gene: TRBD2
abundance: NA
v_gene: TRBV30
CDR3aa: CAGTSGKLGDTQYF
CDR3nt: TGTGCCGGGACTAGCGGGAAGTTGGGAGATACGCAGTATTTT

j_gene: TRBJ1-5
d_gene: TRBD1
abundance: NA
v_gene: TRBV6-6
CDR3aa: CASSPGTGGPKPQHF
CDR3nt: TGTGCCAGCAGCCCCGGGACAGGGGGCCCGAAGCCCCAGCATTTT

j_gene: TRBJ2-3
d_gene: TRBD1
abundance: NA
v_gene: TRBV27
CDR3aa: CASSPWDRATDTQYF
CDR3nt: TGTGCCAGCAGCCCCTGGGACAGGGCAACAGATACGCAGTATTTT

j_gene: TRBJ1-2
d_gene: NA
abundance: NA
v_gene: TRBV27
CDR3aa: CASSFMAEGYTF
CDR3nt: TGTGCCAGCAGTTTTATGGCCGAAGGCTACACCTTC

j_gene: TRBJ2-7
d_gene: TRBD2
abundance: NA
v_gene: TRBV19
CDR3aa: CASDTGSGTSGRYEQYF
CDR3nt: TGTGCCAGTGATACGGGGTCCGGGACTAGCGGGAGGTACGAGCAGTACTTC

j_gene: TRBJ2-7
d_gene: TRBD1
abundance: NA
v_gene: TRBV6-8
CDR3aa: CASSATGTGGSGSYEQYF
CDR3nt: TGTGCCAGCAGTGCCACCGGGACAGGGGGTTCTGGGTCCTACGAGCAGTACTTC

j_gene: TRBJ2-7
d_gene: TRBD1
abundance: NA
v_gene: TRBV6-1
CDR3aa: CASSEGVLDRGHEQYF
CDR3nt: TGTGCCAGCAGTGAAGGCGTTTTGGACAGGGGCCACGAGCAGTACTTC

j_gene: TRBJ2-1
d_gene: NA
abundance: few
v_gene: TRBV7-7
CDR3aa: CASSLLPTSYNEQFF
CDR3nt: TGTGCCAGCAGCTTATTACCGACAAGTTACAATGAGCAGTTCTTC

j_gene: TRBJ2-7
d_gene: TRBD2
abundance: NA
v_gene: TRBV5-1
CDR3aa: CASSLRGTSEQNWVYEQYF
CDR3nt: TGCGCCAGCAGCCTGCGGGGGACTAGCGAACAGAATTGGGTCTACGAGCAGTACTTC

j_gene: TRBJ1-1
d_gene: NA
abundance: few
v_gene: TRBV6-5
CDR3aa: CASRQGQWVTEAFF
CDR3nt: TGTGCCAGCAGGCAAGGACAGTGGGTTACTGAAGCTTTCTTT

j_gene: TRBJ2-3
d_gene: NA
abundance: NA
v_gene: TRBV9
CDR3aa: CASSVELGRETDTQYF
CDR3nt: TGTGCCAGCAGCGTAGAATTGGGCAGGGAAACAGATACGCAGTATTTT

j_gene: TRBJ2-7
d_gene: NA
abundance: NA
v_gene: TRBV15
CDR3aa: CATSRERLNYEQYF
CDR3nt: TGTGCCACCAGCAGAGAGAGACTCAACTACGAGCAGTACTTC